The 30 T cell receptor beta chains presented below share a single source sample, sequenced in a study of OX40 agonist ivuxolimab in advanced cancers. The protocol was immunoSEQ multiplex PCR, while the TCRdb copy is restricted to in-frame clones and leaves out a portion. The sample lists 100,000 to 110,000 clones, roughly 90% seen once, with about 0.49% in the top ten. This sample comprised CD4+ or CD8+ T cells sorted from blood, obtained in a trial of the OX40 agonist ivuxolimab. These TCRs come from an adult with an advanced solid tumor such as melanoma, head and neck, liver or kidney cancer.

The J gene is TRBJ2-7, the V gene TRBV7-2; TRBD2 agrees at 8 bases. The germline V gene has CDR1 SGHTA and CDR2 FQGNSA. V lost 1 base to trimming and J lost 3 bases; unmatched junction nucleotides: 5. The CDR3 runs 15 residues. This chain's CDR3 is CASSLVSGSIYEQYF. The CDR3 nucleotides read TGTGCCAGCAGCTTAGTAAGCGGGAGTATCTACGAGCAGTACTTC.

This clone was seen just once. The CDR3 spells CASNPKRVSLRGYTF. The CDR3 DNA sequence: TGTGCCAGCAACCCTAAGAGAGTGTCTCTGAGAGGCTACACCTTC. The genes are TRBV28 and TRBJ1-2; D remains ambiguous. CDR1 MDHEN and CDR2 SYDVKM come from the germline V gene. V dropped 7 bases and J dropped 8 bases, with 23 bases sitting between them. CDR3 length equals 15 residues.

The J gene is TRBJ2-1, the V gene TRBV13, with D hard to call. Germline V gives CDR1 PRHDT, CDR2 FYEKMQ (reference sequence). The CDR3 contains 15 residues. Deletions cut 4 bases from V and 7 bases from J, with 17 bases between. CDR3 region: CASSSRNFMRNEQFF. CDR3 in DNA: TGTGCCAGCAGCTCACGAAACTTTATGCGTAATGAGCAGTTCTTC.

The rearrangement links TRBV18 to TRBJ2-3; D possibly corresponds to TRBD2 (5 bases). From germline, CDR1 is KGHSH and CDR2 LQKENI. This CDR3 has 14 amino acids. The V end was cut by 5 bases, the J end by 1 base, with 10 bases between. CDR3 bases: TGTGCCAGCTCAACAAGCGGACGCACAGATACGCAGTATTTT. This sequence encodes CASSTSGRTDTQYF.

The chain links TRBV7-2 to TRBJ1-5; D remains unclear. The CDR3 consists of 15 residues. CDR1 is SGHTA and CDR2 is FQGNSA in the germline V gene. The V and J ends lost 1 base and 9 bases respectively, with 16 bases between them. CDR3 bases: TGTGCCAGCAGCTTAGAGTATAAGGGCCGGGTGCCCCAGCATTTT. Residues: CASSLEYKGRVPQHF. Full variable domain (remainder filled in from reference TRBV7-2 and TRBJ1-5): GAGVSQSPSNKVTEKGKDVELRCDPISGHTALYWYRQSLGQGLEFLIYFQGNSAPDKSGLPSDRFSAERTGGSVSTLTIQRTQQEDSAVYLCASSLEYKGRVPQHFGDGTRLSIL.

V is TRBV30 and J is TRBJ2-3, with 9 bases fitting TRBD2. Germline CDR1 is GTSNPN and CDR2 is SVGIG (reference sequence). The CDR3 runs 15 residues. J lost 5 bases, V lost 3 bases, and 9 bases had no gene match. The CDR3 bases are TGTGCCTGGAGGAGACTAGCGGAGGGCATAGATACGCAGTATTTT. Residues: CAWRRLAEGIDTQYF.

This sequence joins TRBV19 and TRBJ2-7; D unresolved. Trimming removed 3 bases from V and 0 bases from J, with 12 bases in between. The germline gives CDR1 LNHDA, CDR2 SQIVND (reference sequence). The CDR3 consists of 15 residues. CDR3 in DNA: TGTGCCAGTAGTATTGCGGACGGTACCTCCTACGAGCAGTACTTC. Amino acid sequence: CASSIADGTSYEQYF.

The chain is built from TRBV18 and TRBJ1-1, with D possibly being TRBD1 (5 bases). V dropped 3 bases and J dropped 3 bases, with 14 bases sitting between them. Germline CDR1 and CDR2: KGHSH and LQKENI. The CDR3 has 15 residues. The CDR3 DNA follows: TGTGCCAGCTCACCGGACATAAGGGTGTACACTGAAGCTTTCTTT. Its protein is CASSPDIRVYTEAFF.

This chain uses TRBV11-3 with TRBJ2-3, with D possibly called TRBD1 or TRBD2 (6 bases each). The CDR3 length is 15 residues. V dropped 5 bases and J dropped 1 base, with 13 bases sitting between them. Germline V lookup: CDR1 SGHNT, CDR2 YENEEA. CDR3 in amino acids: CASSPRGLRTDTQYF. The CDR3 region has the DNA TGTGCCAGCAGCCCCAGGGGACTCCGCACAGATACGCAGTATTTT.

This chain links TRBV19 with TRBJ1-5; the D gene is possibly TRBD1 (5 bases). The germline V gene has CDR1 LNHDA and CDR2 SQIVND (reference sequence). The CDR3 spans 16 residues. With 4 bases removed from V and 4 bases from J, the gap between germline ends came to 17 bases. The CDR3 DNA reads as TGTGCCAGTAGTAACAGAGGGCAGGGAGGTAATCAGCCCCAGCATTTT. Translated: CASSNRGQGGNQPQHF.

The V and J genes are TRBV7-9 and TRBJ2-5; 7 bases map to TRBD1. The germline V gene encodes CDR1 SEHNR and CDR2 FQNEAQ (reference sequence). V dropped 6 bases and J dropped 0; count of bases not matched to a gene: 10. The length of the CDR3 is 16 residues. The DNA of the CDR3 is TGTGCCAGCAGTAGGGGGCTTCTGGGATACCAAGAGACCCAGTACTTC. Translation: CASSRGLLGYQETQYF.

This clone has just one count. The V call is TRBV19, the J call TRBJ2-1; 9 positions match TRBD1. Per the germline V gene, CDR1 is LNHDA and CDR2 is SQIVND (reference sequence). This CDR3 has 14 amino acids. The J segment lost 9 bases and the V segment lost 4 bases, leaving 7 bases of the junction unmatched. CDR3 coding DNA: TGTGCCAGTAGTACGGACAGGGGTCGGCCTGAGCAGTTCTTC. It translates to CASSTDRGRPEQFF.

J is TRBJ1-1 and V is TRBV7-2, with D unresolved. Germline V gene data show CDR1 as SGHTA and CDR2 as FQGNSA. Trimming pared 6 bases from V and 4 bases from J, leaving 21 bases between. The CDR3 covers 16 residues. The DNA of the CDR3 is TGTGCCAGCAGTCGAGCGGTCGGGTGGGAGAGCACTGAAGCTTTCTTT. It encodes CASSRAVGWESTEAFF.

The chain recombines TRBV19 with TRBJ2-3; 9 bases fit TRBD2. The CDR3 loop spans 16 amino acids. Losses at the gene ends were 7 bases for V and 8 bases for J; bases not matched to a gene: 16. Per germline, CDR1 LNHDA and CDR2 SQIVND (reference sequence). CDR3 nucleotide sequence: TGTGCCAGTAAAGTAGCGGGAGCGACCACGGGGGGTACGCAGTATTTT. Encoded protein: CASKVAGATTGGTQYF.

J is TRBJ2-1 and V is TRBV28, with D uncertain. The CDR3 length is 12 residues. Germline CDR1 is MDHEN and CDR2 is SYDVKM. V lost 2 bases to trimming and J lost 4 bases, with 3 bases between them. Here the CDR3 reads CASSLAYNEQFF. DNA of the CDR3: TGTGCCAGCAGTTTAGCTTACAATGAGCAGTTCTTC.

The V call is TRBV28, the J call TRBJ2-2; D call uncertain. The length of the CDR3 is 15 residues. Trimming took off 3 bases at V and 2 bases at J, with 10 bases between the two ends. Germline V gene lookup returns CDR1 MDHEN and CDR2 SYDVKM. The CDR3, as DNA: TGTGCCAGCAGTTTTCTAAGGGTTAACACCGGGGAGCTGTTTTTT. It codes for CASSFLRVNTGELFF.

The chain combines TRBV6-4 with TRBJ2-4; TRBD1 agrees at 10 bases. This CDR3 has 15 residues. Per the germline V gene, CDR1 is MRHNA and CDR2 is SNTAGT. With V trimmed by 3 bases and J by 7 bases, 6 bases remained unmatched. CDR3 nucleotides: TGTGCCAGCAGTGAACCCTCGGACAGGGGGAACATTCAGTACTTC. It is translated as CASSEPSDRGNIQYF.

The chain couples TRBV29-1 to TRBJ2-7, with 8 bases lining up with TRBD2. This CDR3 region has 13 residues. Looked up from germline, CDR1 is SQVTM and CDR2 is ANQGSEA. V lost 5 bases and J lost 3; bases outside the gene matches: 6. CDR3 nucleotide sequence: TGCAGCGTTCTCACTAGCGGTTACTACGAGCAGTACTTC. Protein sequence: CSVLTSGYYEQYF.

Of note for this clone: The junction and the germline gene differ at one end; a read error may be behind it. The rearrangement joins TRBV7-7 to TRBJ2-2; 11 bases are a match to TRBD2. Per the germline V gene, CDR1 is SSHAT and CDR2 is FNYEAQ (reference sequence). This CDR3 has 17 amino acids. The CDR3 loop is CASSSGEGLAVTGELFF. Here the CDR3 DNA reads TGTGCTAGCAGCTCAGGGGAGGGACTAGCGGTCACCGGGGAGCTGTTTTTT.

To note about this clone: At one of its ends the junction is not consistent with the germline gene, which may arise from a read error. The V gene is TRBV28, the J gene TRBJ2-6, with D uncertain. Germline V gene sequence: CDR1 MDHEN, CDR2 SYDVKM. The CDR3 sequence is 11 residues long. Written as DNA, the CDR3 is TGTGCCAGCTCTCGGGCCAACGTCCTGACTTTC. This codes for CASSRANVLTF.

The V call is TRBV11-2, the J call TRBJ1-2; TRBD1 aligns across 8 bases. The CDR3 has 17 amino acids. V dropped 6 bases and J dropped 0; count of bases not matched to a gene: 12. Germline CDR1 SGHAT, CDR2 FQNNGV. CDR3: CASRKGQGAPSNYGYTF. CDR3 in DNA: TGTGCCAGCAGAAAAGGACAGGGCGCTCCCTCTAACTATGGCTACACCTTC. Complete variable domain (other parts from reference TRBV11-2 and TRBJ1-2): EAGVAQSPRYKIIEKRQSVAFWCNPISGHATLYWYQQILGQGPKLLIQFQNNGVVDDSQLPKDRFSAERLKGVDSTLKIQPAKLEDSAVYLCASRKGQGAPSNYGYTFGSGTRLTVV.

This chain joins TRBV4-1 and TRBJ2-7; 12 bases map to TRBD1. J gave up 4 bases and V 2 bases, and 3 bases lay outside the gene matches. The CDR3 is 15 amino acids. Per germline, CDR1 MGHRA and CDR2 YSYEKL. This chain's CDR3 is CASSQLGQGAYEQYF. CDR3 sequence (DNA): TGCGCCAGCAGCCAATTGGGACAGGGGGCATACGAGCAGTACTTC.

The CDR3 loop is CASTPRTGREEKLFF. As DNA, the CDR3 is TGTGCCAGCACTCCGAGGACAGGGCGAGAAGAAAAACTGTTTTTT. This chain joins TRBV28 and TRBJ1-4, with 8 bases identical to TRBD1. This CDR3 has 15 amino acids. The V gene end was trimmed by 7 bases and the J gene end by 8 bases; junction bases not matched to a gene: 12. The V gene's germline CDR1 is MDHEN and CDR2 SYDVKM.

The chain couples TRBV4-1 to TRBJ2-2; D is ambiguous. The CDR3 is 14 amino acids. V was shortened by 4 bases and J by 3 bases, with 9 bases between the two germline ends. Germline CDR1 and CDR2: MGHRA and YSYEKL. The CDR3 is CASSPAEDTGELFF. For the CDR3, the DNA is TGCGCCAGCAGCCCCGCAGAGGACACCGGGGAGCTGTTTTTT.

The chain joins TRBV15 to TRBJ2-1, with 14 bases that match TRBD2. Germline assignment: CDR1 LNHNV and CDR2 YYDKDF (reference sequence). V gave up 7 bases and J gave up 0 bases; unmatched junction bases: 17. The CDR3 covers 21 residues. The CDR3 protein is CATKGLRPGTSGSISYNEQFF. The CDR3, as DNA: TGTGCCACCAAAGGCCTACGTCCCGGGACTAGCGGGAGTATCTCCTACAATGAGCAGTTCTTC.

V and J are TRBV5-1 and TRBJ2-2; D call uncertain. The CDR3 spans 14 residues. Germline V CDR1 and CDR2: SGHRS, YFSETQ. V lost 0 bases and J 8 bases, leaving 11 bases between the germline ends. The CDR3 DNA follows: TGCGCCAGCAGCTTGGAGGCTAATGAGGGGGAGCTGTTTTTT. Encoded protein: CASSLEANEGELFF.

The rearrangement links TRBV7-3 to TRBJ2-3; no clear D gene. This CDR3 contains 14 residues. Trimming took 2 bases from V and 0 from J, leaving 6 bases between them. Germline lookup yields CDR1 SGHTA and CDR2 FQGTGA. DNA of the CDR3: TGTGCCAGCAGCTTAGGTACTAGCACAGATACGCAGTATTTT. Encoded protein: CASSLGTSTDTQYF.

The chain employs TRBV7-3 and TRBJ2-2; the D is unclear. The V end lost 5 bases, the J end lost 7 bases, and 11 bases lay between the germline ends. The CDR3 extends over 13 amino acids. CDR1 is SGHTA, CDR2 FQGTGA, per germline. CDR3 loop: CASSVAARGELFF. The CDR3 DNA follows: TGTGCCAGCAGCGTTGCAGCTCGCGGGGAGCTGTTTTTT.

The table lists this clone with a few counts. The gene calls are TRBV27 and TRBJ1-2; tentatively, D is TRBD1 (6 bases). Germline values: CDR1 MNHEY, CDR2 SMNVEV (reference sequence). V was clipped by 5 bases and J by 8 bases, with 18 bases between them. The CDR3 length is 14 residues. CDR3 sequence reads: CASSLYPRGTGYTF. CDR3 sequence (DNA): TGTGCCAGCAGTCTGTACCCCAGGGGTACCGGCTACACCTTC.

This chain's CDR3 is CASSPGRGVHNEQFF. Written as DNA, the CDR3 is TGCGCCAGCAGCCCCGGTAGAGGAGTCCACAATGAGCAGTTCTTC. This sequence joins TRBV4-1 and TRBJ2-1; D is unclear. The CDR3 covers 15 residues. V was shortened by 4 bases and J by 5 bases, with 15 bases between the two germline ends. Germline V lookup: CDR1 MGHRA, CDR2 YSYEKL.